This T cell receptor (beta chain) was profiled in a study of cytomegalovirus exposure and HLA in healthy donors. This clone was seen many times. The PCR used 60 Vbeta and 13 Jbeta primers. Generated by immunoSEQ multiplex PCR, the TCRdb table keeps only in-frame clones and is missing some. There are roughly 93,000 clones in the sample; 75% to 85% occur only once, and roughly 9.7% lies in the top ten. Per the germline V gene, CDR1 is MNHNY and CDR2 is SVGAGI (reference sequence). The CDR3 has 14 amino acids. Unmatched junction bases numbered 6, after V lost 8 bases and J lost 2 bases. Input material: PBMCs. The TCR sequence derives from a man aged 18 to 29 in good health and CMV-seropositive. V usage is TRBV6-6 and J usage is TRBJ1-5; 7 positions match TRBD1. For the CDR3, the DNA is TGTGCCAGCCGCCGGGACAGCCGCAATCAGCCCCAGCATTTT. Translated, it gives CASRRDSRNQPQHF.